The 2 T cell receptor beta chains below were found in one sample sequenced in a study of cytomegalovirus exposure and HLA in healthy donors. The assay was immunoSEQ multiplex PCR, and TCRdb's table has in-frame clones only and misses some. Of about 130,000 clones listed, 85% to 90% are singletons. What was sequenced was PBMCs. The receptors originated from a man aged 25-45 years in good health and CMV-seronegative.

The CDR3 region is CASSQQRLAGLEQYF. DNA for the CDR3: TGTGCCAGCAGCCAGCAACGACTAGCGGGGCTCGAGCAGTACTTC. The genes are TRBV14 and TRBJ2-7, with 11 bases aligning to TRBD2. Per the germline V gene, CDR1 is SGHDN and CDR2 is FVKESK. The CDR3 is 15 amino acids. The V and J ends lost 3 bases and 6 bases, in that order; junction bases with no gene match: 7.

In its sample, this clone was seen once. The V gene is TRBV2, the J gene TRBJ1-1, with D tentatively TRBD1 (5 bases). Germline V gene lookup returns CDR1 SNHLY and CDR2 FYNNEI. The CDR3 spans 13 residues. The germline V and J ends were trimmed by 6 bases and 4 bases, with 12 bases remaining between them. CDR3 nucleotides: TGTGCCAGCAGCCGCGGGGGGGTCACTGAAGCTTTCTTT. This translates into CASSRGGVTEAFF.